This T cell receptor beta chain came from a study of cytomegalovirus exposure and HLA in healthy donors. PCR employed 60 Vbeta and 13 Jbeta primers. The method was immunoSEQ multiplex PCR; TCRdb's version includes in-frame clones alone and lacks a portion of them. The sample contains 180,000 or so clones, 65% to 90% of which appear only once. The sequencing input was PBMCs. This receptor was taken from a woman in her 30s in good health and CMV-seronegative.

The CDR3 coding sequence is TGTGCCAGCAGTTTAAACGGGAACACCGGGGAGCTGTTTTTT. This translates into CASSLNGNTGELFF. The V and J genes are TRBV27 and TRBJ2-2; D remains ambiguous. V was clipped by 2 bases and J by 1 base, with 5 bases between them. Germline V gene lookup returns CDR1 MNHEY and CDR2 SMNVEV (reference sequence). The CDR3 runs 14 residues.